This TCR beta chain is from a study of cytomegalovirus exposure and HLA in healthy donors. General study points: Clonal expansion, a later analysis showed, was greater in HLA-associated TCR beta chains than in equally common others.

About this clone: The antigen remains unidentified.

This CDR3 spans 15 amino acids. Trimming pared 2 bases from V and 4 bases from J, leaving 14 bases between. Germline V gives CDR1 SGHTA, CDR2 FQGNSA. The PCR made use of 60 Vbeta and 13 Jbeta primers. Profiling relied on immunoSEQ multiplex PCR, and the TCRdb table lists in-frame clones only, not all of them. The sample has about 140,000 clones, roughly 80% seen once. This chain links TRBV7-2 with TRBJ1-1, with D possibly TRBD1 on 5 matching bases. The sample taken for sequencing was PBMCs. This TCR derives from a woman between 40 and 50 years old in good health and CMV-seropositive. DNA for the CDR3: TGTGCCAGCAGCTTAAATGGGGCACGAGGCACTGAAGCTTTCTTT. Its protein product is CASSLNGARGTEAFF.